These T cell receptor beta chains were read from a single sample in a study of identical twins. In TCRdb, the 5' RACE reads were re-called with MiXCR into one record per CDR3 protein. The sample carries 400,000 to 500,000 distinct CDR3 sequences, 14% recorded once. A further study also used this sample, focusing on yellow fever vaccine responses in identical twins.

Sequencing was done on a sample of CD4+ T cells sorted from blood. These receptor sequences come from a woman aged 18-29 years in good health. The CDR3 runs from the conserved cysteine through the conserved F or W. The order of the fields is D gene, J gene, clone size, V gene, CDR3 length, CDR3 protein, CDR3 DNA. The D gene is left open where the match is weak. Only some rows state a clone size, as once, few, many or a class for expanded clones.

>.|TRBJ2-3|.|TRBV5-1|15
CASSLQGLHTDTQYF
TGCGCCAGCAGCCTACAGGGCCTCCACACAGATACGCAGTATTTT
>TRBD2|TRBJ2-1|few|TRBV4-2|15
CASSQGASGHNEQFF
TGTGCCAGCAGCCAAGGTGCTAGCGGACACAATGAGCAGTTCTTC
>TRBD2|TRBJ2-3|.|TRBV3-1|16
CASSQQSGRAANTQYF
TGTGCCAGCAGCCAACAAAGCGGGAGGGCCGCTAATACGCAGTATTTT
>TRBD1|TRBJ1-6|many|TRBV7-2|15
CASSSGQGANSPLHF
TGTGCCAGCAGCTCGGGACAGGGGGCTAATTCACCCCTCCACTTT
>.|TRBJ2-4|.|TRBV6-1|12
CASFRDKNIQYF
TGTGCCAGCTTTCGGGACAAAAACATTCAGTACTTC
>.|TRBJ2-6|few|TRBV29-1|15
CSVADRLSGANVLTF
TGCAGCGTTGCTGACAGGCTCTCTGGGGCCAACGTCCTGACTTTC
>.|TRBJ1-1|many|TRBV28|13
CASRPDRYTEAFF
TGTGCCAGCAGACCGGACAGATACACTGAAGCTTTCTTT
>.|TRBJ2-1|few|TRBV5-1|15
CASSLQRGDYNEQFF
TGCGCCAGCAGCTTGCAACGGGGAGACTACAATGAGCAGTTCTTC
>TRBD2|TRBJ2-1|few|TRBV2|13
CASRLARNNEQFF
TGTGCCAGCAGACTAGCGCGTAACAATGAGCAGTTCTTC
>.|TRBJ2-3|few|TRBV20-1|11
CSAKWGASQYF
TGCAGTGCTAAGTGGGGAGCGTCGCAGTATTTT
>TRBD2|TRBJ2-4|few|TRBV11-2|18
CASSLDGYRGLASDIQYF
TGTGCCAGCAGCTTAGATGGGTATCGGGGACTAGCGTCAGACATTCAGTACTTC
>TRBD2|TRBJ2-1|few|TRBV7-2|20
CASSLAPSGLAQRRYNEQFF
TGTGCCAGCAGCTTAGCGCCGTCGGGACTAGCCCAACGCCGGTACAATGAGCAGTTCTTC
>TRBD2|TRBJ2-7|few|TRBV7-9|15
CASRKEASGRGEQYF
TGTGCCAGCAGAAAAGAGGCTAGCGGGAGAGGTGAGCAGTACTTC
>.|TRBJ2-7|.|TRBV3-1|11
CASSGGHEQYF
TGTGCCAGCAGCGGCGGACACGAGCAGTACTTC
>.|TRBJ2-1|few|TRBV20-1|14
CSAGATSFYNEQFF
TGCAGTGCCGGCGCTACTAGCTTCTACAATGAGCAGTTCTTC
>.|TRBJ2-1|few|TRBV12-3/TRBV12-4|15
CASSFGVRNAHEQFF
TGTGCCAGCAGTTTTGGGGTTCGGAACGCACATGAGCAGTTCTTC
>.|TRBJ2-5|.|TRBV4-3|15
CASSQVSQSRETQYF
TGCGCCAGCAGCCAAGTTTCTCAGTCCAGGGAGACCCAGTACTTC
>TRBD2|TRBJ2-1|many|TRBV4-1|16
CASSQDPGLVYNEQFF
TGCGCCAGCAGCCAAGATCCAGGACTAGTCTACAATGAGCAGTTCTTC
>.|TRBJ2-3|.|TRBV3-1|14
CASSQKSGDSSQYF
TGTGCCAGCAGCCAGAAGTCGGGGGACAGTTCGCAGTATTTT
>.|TRBJ2-7|many|TRBV15|14
CATSRLFGLNEQYF
TGTGCCACCAGCAGGTTGTTCGGGTTAAACGAGCAGTACTTC
>TRBD1|TRBJ2-7|.|TRBV27|16
CASSPIYRGLGSEQYF
TGTGCCAGCAGTCCGATCTACAGGGGGCTTGGCTCCGAGCAGTACTTC
>.|TRBJ2-3|many|TRBV4-3|14
CASSQGLGADTQYF
TGCGCCAGCAGCCAAGGACTAGGTGCGGATACGCAGTATTTT
>TRBD1|TRBJ1-6|.|TRBV5-1|15
CASSRTGDGGSPLHF
TGCGCCAGCAGCCGGACAGGGGATGGTGGTTCACCCCTCCACTTT
>.|TRBJ2-2|.|TRBV7-7|14
CASSAILASGELFF
TGTGCTAGCAGCGCAATCCTAGCGTCCGGGGAGCTGTTTTTT
>.|TRBJ1-2|few|TRBV12-3/TRBV12-4|14
CASSTGWGDYGYTF
TGTGCCAGCAGCACAGGGTGGGGGGACTATGGCTACACCTTC
>.|TRBJ2-7|many|TRBV7-3|13
CASSLSRSYEQYF
TGTGCCAGCAGCTTAAGTCGCTCCTACGAGCAGTACTTC
>.|TRBJ2-1|many|TRBV29-1|15
CSVEGGSSSYNEQFF
TGCAGCGTTGAAGGAGGGTCTAGCTCCTACAATGAGCAGTTCTTC
>.|TRBJ1-5|few|TRBV18|11
CASSRGGPQHF
TGTGCCAGCTCACGCGGGGGGCCCCAGCATTTT
>TRBD2|TRBJ2-2|.|TRBV20-1|15
CSAPIAGVDTGELFF
TGCAGTGCCCCGATAGCGGGGGTTGACACCGGGGAGCTGTTTTTT
>.|TRBJ2-1|.|TRBV4-3|13
CASSQVTGREQFF
TGCGCCAGCAGCCAAGTAACGGGAAGGGAGCAGTTCTTC
>.|TRBJ2-7|many|TRBV12-3/TRBV12-4|17
CASSLNPVTYPPYEQYF
TGTGCCAGCAGTTTAAACCCGGTTACGTACCCACCCTACGAGCAGTACTTC
>.|TRBJ2-2|.|TRBV7-6|15
CASSLANSNTGELFF
TGTGCCAGCAGCTTAGCGAATAGCAACACCGGGGAGCTGTTTTTT
>.|TRBJ2-5|.|TRBV20-1|15
CSALKGSGGQETQYF
TGCAGTGCCTTAAAGGGCAGTGGGGGACAAGAGACCCAGTACTTC
>TRBD1|TRBJ2-7|.|TRBV27|15
CASSRPGQGLYEQYF
TGTGCCAGCAGCCGACCGGGACAGGGCCTCTACGAGCAGTACTTC
>.|TRBJ2-1|few|TRBV7-3|15
CASSLNPVGSGEQFF
TGTGCCAGCAGCTTAAATCCGGTGGGGAGTGGGGAGCAGTTCTTC
>TRBD1|TRBJ2-2|few|TRBV7-2|15
CASSPDRINTGELFF
TGTGCCAGCAGCCCGGACAGGATTAACACCGGGGAGCTGTTTTTT
>TRBD2|TRBJ2-7|many|TRBV9|12
CASSPRGAEQYF
TGTGCCAGCAGCCCGCGGGGGGCCGAGCAGTACTTC
>.|TRBJ2-1|.|TRBV28|15
CASRGVGPSYNEQFF
TGTGCCAGCAGAGGGGTAGGCCCCTCCTACAATGAGCAGTTCTTC
>.|TRBJ2-1|few|TRBV6-1|15
CASIRGLMEYNEQFF
TGTGCCAGCATCCGAGGACTAATGGAGTACAATGAGCAGTTCTTC
>TRBD1|TRBJ2-7|many|TRBV19|13
CASGGTGAYEQYF
TGTGCCAGTGGTGGGACAGGGGCCTACGAGCAGTACTTC
>TRBD1|TRBJ1-2|.|TRBV5-1|14
CASRRTTGEVGYTF
TGCGCCAGCAGACGAACAACAGGGGAAGTTGGCTACACCTTC
>.|TRBJ2-4|.|TRBV27|17
CASRPPAGLLAKNIQYF
TGTGCCAGCAGACCACCCGCAGGATTGTTAGCCAAAAACATTCAGTACTTC
>.|TRBJ2-3|.|TRBV24-1|16
CATSDKKGKSTDTQYF
TGTGCCACCAGCGATAAAAAGGGGAAAAGTACAGATACGCAGTATTTT
>TRBD1|TRBJ2-7|.|TRBV27|14
CASSGQGAGYEQYF
TGTGCCAGCAGCGGACAGGGGGCGGGCTACGAGCAGTACTTC